A selection of T cell receptor beta chains follows, all from one sample in a study of spatial heterogeneity in lung cancer. In TCRdb, the 5' RACE reads were re-called with MiXCR into one record per CDR3 protein. The data hold about 38,000 distinct CDR3 sequences, with approximately 5.2% observed a single time. The sequences come from PBMCs, collected at surgery. Source of these receptors: a female donor with early-stage non-small cell lung cancer. Both conserved end residues are part of each CDR3. Each record gives: J gene, V gene, clone size, D gene, CDR3 protein, CDR3 DNA. A D gene is named only where the DNA matches it firmly. Only part of the rows carry a size: once, few, many, or a class if the clone is expanded.

TRBJ2-5,TRBV20-1,few,TRBD1,CTSSPRTGGWETQYF,TGCACCAGCTCCCCCCGGACAGGGGGGTGGGAGACCCAGTACTTC
TRBJ2-3,TRBV5-1,.,.,CASSSTGRTSTDTQYF,TGCGCCAGCAGCTCCACAGGGAGGACTAGCACAGATACGCAGTATTTT
TRBJ2-2,TRBV9,many,TRBD2,CASSARAGYTGELFF,TGTGCCAGCAGCGCAAGAGCGGGGTACACCGGGGAGCTGTTTTTT
TRBJ2-3,TRBV9,.,.,CASSPDLDTQYF,TGTGCCAGCAGCCCCGACCTAGATACGCAGTATTTT
TRBJ2-5,TRBV12-3/TRBV12-4,many,.,CASSRQLETQYF,TGTGCCAGCAGCCGACAGTTAGAGACCCAGTACTTC
TRBJ2-1,TRBV7-2,.,.,CASSLGSGAIYNEQFF,TGTGCCAGCAGCTTAGGATCAGGGGCGATCTACAATGAGCAGTTCTTC
TRBJ2-5,TRBV29-1,many,.,CSVEAQGLLETQYF,TGCAGCGTTGAAGCGCAGGGGCTCTTGGAGACCCAGTACTTC
TRBJ2-2,TRBV4-3,many,TRBD1,CASSQMTGGFGELFF,TGCGCCAGCAGCCAGATGACAGGGGGCTTCGGGGAGCTGTTTTTT
TRBJ2-5,TRBV11-2,.,TRBD2,CASSSGLAGAQQETQYF,TGTGCCAGCAGCTCCGGACTAGCGGGGGCCCAGCAAGAGACCCAGTACTTC
TRBJ2-5,TRBV11-2,few,TRBD2,CASGRTSQETQYF,TGTGCCAGCGGCCGGACTAGCCAAGAGACCCAGTACTTC